This T cell receptor beta chain was captured in a study of blood T cell repertoires in COVID-19. In the study overall: Donors in the United States, Italy and Spain gave samples during acute or convalescent COVID-19.

The CDR3 runs to 14 residues. Trimming removed 5 bases at V and 4 bases at J, with 14 bases between. Germline assignment: CDR1 SNHLY and CDR2 FYNNEI. In the original analysis: The assay estimated nucleated cells by amplifying reference gene primers. Assay: immunoSEQ multiplex PCR; the TCRdb copy retains only in-frame clones and omits some. V, J and clone size derive from that table, while D and trimming were established from the DNA sequence. The sample holds tens of thousands of clones, more than 60% seen once. The sample consisted of peripheral blood. The TCR sequence derives from a woman between 70 and 85 years old with acute or convalescent COVID-19. This chain joins TRBV2 and TRBJ1-2; tentative D call: TRBD1 (5 bases). This CDR3 reads CASSPQVPLYGYTF. In DNA, the CDR3 is TGTGCCAGCAGTCCACAGGTTCCCCTCTATGGCTACACCTTC.